This paragraph reports one T cell receptor beta chain. Antigen unknown. This specimen comes from a study of cytotoxic CD8 clonotypes in ibrutinib-treated CLL. Study at large: Collecting the response samples happened after a median 12 months of treatment, with a range of 6 to 36.

Sequencing was performed with immunoSEQ multiplex PCR; in TCRdb, only in-frame clones are kept and a portion is missing. This table holds 150,000 to 200,000 clones, around three quarters found once. General study findings and limits: Treatment saw public clonotypes, which were uncommon, either contract or stay stable.

This specimen consisted of PBMCs, obtained after 24 months of ibrutinib treatment. This receptor was taken from a human donor with chronic lymphocytic leukemia.

The CDR3 region has the DNA TGCAGCGTTGAAACCGAGGCCTACGAGCAGTACTTC. Translating it yields CSVETEAYEQYF. The rearrangement joins TRBV29-1 to TRBJ2-7; D is uncertain. V gave up 2 bases and J gave up 2 bases, with 7 bases separating them. Germline V gene lookup returns CDR1 SQVTM and CDR2 ANQGSEA. CDR3 length: 12 residues.